One and the same sample provided the 8 T cell receptor beta chains below, sequenced in a study of CXCR3-negative and CXCR3-positive naive CD8 T cells. The method, 5' RACE with UMI labels, was used to prepare the TRB cDNA libraries. TCRdb reanalyzed the 5' RACE reads and collapses them to one entry per CDR3 protein, without DNA. This sample carries about 98,000 distinct CDR3 sequences, with about 1.1% going to the ten biggest clones. Study findings and constraints: CXCR3-positive naive cells had more hydrophobic TRB CDR3s than CXCR3-negative naive cells.

These receptors' targets are unknown. Sequencing was done on a sample of naive CXCR3+ CD8+ T cells from blood. Indicated subset: CD45RO-CCR7+CD27+CD95- naive CD8+ T cells expressing CXCR3 (TNR3+). These receptors all come from a human donor in good health. Some clones in this sample may be carry-over from other donors' samples.

The chain couples TRBV5-1 to TRBJ2-1; TCRdb picks TRBD1, but there is no DNA to check that call. The CDR3 is made up of 14 amino acids. Germline values: CDR1 SGHRS, CDR2 YFSETQ. The CDR3 region is CASTGDRGQNEQFF.

The V gene is TRBV14, the J gene TRBJ1-2. This CDR3 comprises 13 residues. Germline CDR1 is SGHDN and CDR2 is FVKESK. CDR3 region: CASSQGGIVGYTF.

The CDR3: CSARDRGASVTQYF. The V and J genes are TRBV20-1 and TRBJ2-5; checking the TCRdb D call of TRBD1 is not possible without DNA. This CDR3 has 14 residues. Germline V CDR1 and CDR2: DFQATT, SNEGSKA (reference sequence).

V and J are TRBV29-1 and TRBJ2-7. The CDR3 is made up of 14 amino acids. Looked up from germline, CDR1 is SQVTM and CDR2 is ANQGSEA. This CDR3 is CSVEDRGSSYEQYF.

This rearrangement joins TRBV3-1 to TRBJ2-1; there is no DNA to check the TCRdb D call of TRBD1. CDR1 is LGHDT, CDR2 YNNKEL, per germline (reference sequence). The length of the CDR3 is 15 residues. The CDR3 loop is CASSRPAGMDNEQFF.

The chain combines TRBV10-3 with TRBJ2-7; TCRdb proposes TRBD1, but this gene call is untestable without DNA. The germline V gene has CDR1 ENHRY and CDR2 SYGVKD. The CDR3 has 15 amino acids. The CDR3 sequence is CAISEPLRGPYDQYF.

This chain uses TRBV9 with TRBJ1-1. The CDR3 contains 17 residues. Germline V gives CDR1 SGDLS, CDR2 YYNGEE. The CDR3 protein is CASSVGFGGTEHREAFF.

V usage is TRBV28 and J usage is TRBJ2-2; TCRdb's D call, TRBD1, is unchecked because there is no DNA. Germline CDR1 is MDHEN and CDR2 is SYDVKM. CDR3 length equals 15 residues. The CDR3 spells CASANERQYTWELFF.